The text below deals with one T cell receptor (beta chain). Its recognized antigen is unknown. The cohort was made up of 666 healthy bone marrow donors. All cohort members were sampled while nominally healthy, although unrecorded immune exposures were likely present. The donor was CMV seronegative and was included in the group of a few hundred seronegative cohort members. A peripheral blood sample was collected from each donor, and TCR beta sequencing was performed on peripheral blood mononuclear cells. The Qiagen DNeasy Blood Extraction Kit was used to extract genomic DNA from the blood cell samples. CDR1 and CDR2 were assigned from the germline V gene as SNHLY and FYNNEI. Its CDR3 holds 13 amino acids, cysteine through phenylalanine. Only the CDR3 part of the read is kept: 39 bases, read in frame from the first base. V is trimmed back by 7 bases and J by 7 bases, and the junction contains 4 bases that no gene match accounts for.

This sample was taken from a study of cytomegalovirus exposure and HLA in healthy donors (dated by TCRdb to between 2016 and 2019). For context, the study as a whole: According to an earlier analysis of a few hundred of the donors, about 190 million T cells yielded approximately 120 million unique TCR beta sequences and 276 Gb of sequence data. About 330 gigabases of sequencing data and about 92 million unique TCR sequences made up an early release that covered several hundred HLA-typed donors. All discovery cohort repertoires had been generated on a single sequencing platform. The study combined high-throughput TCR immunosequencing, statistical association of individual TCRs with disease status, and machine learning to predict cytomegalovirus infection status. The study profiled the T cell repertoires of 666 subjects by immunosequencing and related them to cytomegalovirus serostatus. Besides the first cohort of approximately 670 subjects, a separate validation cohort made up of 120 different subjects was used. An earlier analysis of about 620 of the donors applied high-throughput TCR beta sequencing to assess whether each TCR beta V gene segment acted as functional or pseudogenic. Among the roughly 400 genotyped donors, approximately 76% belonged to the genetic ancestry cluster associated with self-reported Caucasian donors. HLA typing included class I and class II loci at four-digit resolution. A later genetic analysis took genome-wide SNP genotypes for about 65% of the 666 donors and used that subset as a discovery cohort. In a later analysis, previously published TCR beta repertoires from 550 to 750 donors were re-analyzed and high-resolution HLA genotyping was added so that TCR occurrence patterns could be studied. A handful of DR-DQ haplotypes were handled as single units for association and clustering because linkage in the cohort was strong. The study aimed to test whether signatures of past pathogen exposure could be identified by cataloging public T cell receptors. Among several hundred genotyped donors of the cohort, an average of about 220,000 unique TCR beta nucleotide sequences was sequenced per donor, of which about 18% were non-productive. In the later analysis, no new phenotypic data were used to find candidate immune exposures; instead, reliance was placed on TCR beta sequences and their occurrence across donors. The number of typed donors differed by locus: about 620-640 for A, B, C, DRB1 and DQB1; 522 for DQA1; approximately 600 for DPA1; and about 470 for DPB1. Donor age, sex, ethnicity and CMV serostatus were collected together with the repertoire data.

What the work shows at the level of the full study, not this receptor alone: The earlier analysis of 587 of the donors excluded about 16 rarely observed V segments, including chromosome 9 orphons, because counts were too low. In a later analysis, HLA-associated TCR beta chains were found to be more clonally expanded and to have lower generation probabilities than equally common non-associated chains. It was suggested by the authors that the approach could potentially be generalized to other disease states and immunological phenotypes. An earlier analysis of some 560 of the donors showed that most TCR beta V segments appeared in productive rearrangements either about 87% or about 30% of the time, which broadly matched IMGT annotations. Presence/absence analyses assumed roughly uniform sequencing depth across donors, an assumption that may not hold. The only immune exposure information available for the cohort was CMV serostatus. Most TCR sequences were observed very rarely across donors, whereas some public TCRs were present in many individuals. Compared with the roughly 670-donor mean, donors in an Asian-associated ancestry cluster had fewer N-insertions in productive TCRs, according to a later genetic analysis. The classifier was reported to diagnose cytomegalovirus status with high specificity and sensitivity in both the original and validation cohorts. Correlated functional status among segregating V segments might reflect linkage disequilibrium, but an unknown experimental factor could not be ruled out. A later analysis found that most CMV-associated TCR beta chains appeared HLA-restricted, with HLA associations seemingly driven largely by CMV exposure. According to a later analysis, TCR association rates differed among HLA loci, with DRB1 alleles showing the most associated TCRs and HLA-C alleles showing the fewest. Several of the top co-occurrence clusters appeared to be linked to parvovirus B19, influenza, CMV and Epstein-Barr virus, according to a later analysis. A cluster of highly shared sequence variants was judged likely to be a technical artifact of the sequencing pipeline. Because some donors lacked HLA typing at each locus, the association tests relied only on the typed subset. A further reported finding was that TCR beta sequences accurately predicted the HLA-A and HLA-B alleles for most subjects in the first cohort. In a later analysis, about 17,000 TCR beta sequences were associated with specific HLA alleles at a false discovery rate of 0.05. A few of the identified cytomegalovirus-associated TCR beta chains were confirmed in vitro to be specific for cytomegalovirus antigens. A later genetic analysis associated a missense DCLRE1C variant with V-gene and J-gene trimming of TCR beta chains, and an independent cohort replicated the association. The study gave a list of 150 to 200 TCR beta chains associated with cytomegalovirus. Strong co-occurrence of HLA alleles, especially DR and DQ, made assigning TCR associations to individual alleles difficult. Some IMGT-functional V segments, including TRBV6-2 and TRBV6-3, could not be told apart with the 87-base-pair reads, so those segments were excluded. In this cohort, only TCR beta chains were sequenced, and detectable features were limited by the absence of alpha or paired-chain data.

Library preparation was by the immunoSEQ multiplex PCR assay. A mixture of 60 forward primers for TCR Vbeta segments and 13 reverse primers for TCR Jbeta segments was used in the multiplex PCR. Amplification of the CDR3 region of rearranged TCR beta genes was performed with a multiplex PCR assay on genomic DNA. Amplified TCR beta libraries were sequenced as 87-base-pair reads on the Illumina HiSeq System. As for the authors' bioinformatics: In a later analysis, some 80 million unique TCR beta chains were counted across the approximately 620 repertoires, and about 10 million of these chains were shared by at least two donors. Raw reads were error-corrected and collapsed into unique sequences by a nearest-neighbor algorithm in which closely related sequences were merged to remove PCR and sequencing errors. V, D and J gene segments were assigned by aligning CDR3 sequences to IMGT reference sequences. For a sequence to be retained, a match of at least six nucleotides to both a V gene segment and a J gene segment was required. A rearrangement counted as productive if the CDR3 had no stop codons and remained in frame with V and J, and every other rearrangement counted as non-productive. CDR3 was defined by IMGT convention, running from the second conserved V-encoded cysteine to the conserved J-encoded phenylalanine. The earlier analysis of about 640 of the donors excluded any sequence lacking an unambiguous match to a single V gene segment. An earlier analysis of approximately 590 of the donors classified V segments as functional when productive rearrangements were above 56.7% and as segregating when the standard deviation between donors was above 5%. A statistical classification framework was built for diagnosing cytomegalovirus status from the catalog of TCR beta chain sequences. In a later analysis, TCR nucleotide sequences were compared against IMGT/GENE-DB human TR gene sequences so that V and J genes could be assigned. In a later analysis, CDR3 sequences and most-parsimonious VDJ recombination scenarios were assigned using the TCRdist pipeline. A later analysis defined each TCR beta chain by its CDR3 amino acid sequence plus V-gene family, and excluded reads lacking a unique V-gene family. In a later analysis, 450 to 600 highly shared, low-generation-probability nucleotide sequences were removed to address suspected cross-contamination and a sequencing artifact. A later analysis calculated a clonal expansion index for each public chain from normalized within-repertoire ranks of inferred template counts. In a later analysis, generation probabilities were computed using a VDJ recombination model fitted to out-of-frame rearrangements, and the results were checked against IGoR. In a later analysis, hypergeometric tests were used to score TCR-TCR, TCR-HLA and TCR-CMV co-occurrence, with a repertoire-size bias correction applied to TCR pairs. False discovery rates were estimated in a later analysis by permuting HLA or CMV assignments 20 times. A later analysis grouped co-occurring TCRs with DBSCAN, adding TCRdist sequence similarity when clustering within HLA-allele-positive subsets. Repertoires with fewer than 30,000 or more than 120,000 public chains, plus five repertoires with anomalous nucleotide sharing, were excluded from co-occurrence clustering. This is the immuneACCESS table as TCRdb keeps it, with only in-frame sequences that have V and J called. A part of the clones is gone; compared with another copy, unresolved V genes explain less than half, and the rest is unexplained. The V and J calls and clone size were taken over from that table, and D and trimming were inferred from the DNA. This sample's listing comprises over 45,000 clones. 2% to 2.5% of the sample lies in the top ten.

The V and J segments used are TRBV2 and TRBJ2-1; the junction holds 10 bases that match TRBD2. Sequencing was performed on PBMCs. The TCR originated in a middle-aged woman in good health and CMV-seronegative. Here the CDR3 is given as CASKRTSGNEQFF. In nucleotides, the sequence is TGTGCCAGCAAGAGGACTAGCGGAAATGAGCAGTTCTTC.